The 17 T cell receptor beta chains below come from one sample, sequenced in a study of cytomegalovirus exposure and HLA in healthy donors (dated 2017 in TCRdb). Library preparation employed the immunoSEQ multiplex PCR assay. TCRdb carries this immuneACCESS record with in-frame sequences only. Its versions omit some clonotypes, under half of them owing to an unresolved V gene in the studies checked, with the rest unexplained. Here the sample has around 400,000 clones; more than 80% occur a single time. 0.65% to 0.95% of the sample is in the top ten clones. Input material: PBMCs. These receptors came from a woman in her late teens or twenties in good health and CMV-seronegative.

The J gene is TRBJ2-3, the V gene TRBV4-1, with 11 bases aligning to TRBD2. Germline CDR1 and CDR2: MGHRA and YSYEKL. This CDR3 contains 17 residues. The J segment lost 5 bases and the V segment lost 1 base, leaving 8 bases of the junction unmatched. The CDR3: CASSQGLAGIMGDTQYF. The CDR3 nucleotides are TGCGCCAGCAGCCAAGGACTAGCGGGGATAATGGGAGATACGCAGTATTTT.

The V and J genes are TRBV21-1 and TRBJ2-4; the table's D call, TRBD2, was not checked against the DNA. TRBV21-1 is tagged as a pseudogene. The CDR3 contains 9 residues. The CDR3: CASSKVSFF. CDR3 bases: TGTGCCAGCAGCAAAGTTTCGTTCTTC.

V and J are TRBV2 and TRBJ1-5; 8 bases match TRBD1. The J segment lost 1 base and the V segment lost 6 bases, leaving 5 bases of the junction unmatched. Per the germline V gene, CDR1 is SNHLY and CDR2 is FYNNEI. The CDR3 sequence is 15 residues long. CDR3 DNA: TGTGCCAGCAGGGAGGACAGGGTGAGCAATCAGCCCCAGCATTTT. It specifies CASREDRVSNQPQHF.

The chain combines TRBV27 with TRBJ2-1; TRBD2 aligns across 11 bases. Germline V gives CDR1 MNHEY, CDR2 SMNVEV (reference sequence). CDR3 size: 16 residues. V trimming: 3 bases; J trimming: 7 bases; junction bases outside the gene matches: 8. The CDR3 is CASSFLSGRAGNEQFF. The CDR3, as DNA: TGTGCCAGCAGTTTTCTTAGCGGGAGGGCAGGTAATGAGCAGTTCTTC.

The chain recombines TRBV5-1 with TRBJ2-3, with D possibly being TRBD2 (6 bases). This CDR3 has 14 residues. Per germline, CDR1 SGHRS and CDR2 YFSETQ. V lost 3 bases, J lost 0 bases, and 8 bases lay in between. The CDR3 DNA follows: TGCGCCAGCAGCTCCGGGGGAAGCACAGATACGCAGTATTTT. Its translation is CASSSGGSTDTQYF.

This rearrangement joins TRBV27 to TRBJ2-7; 11 nucleotides line up with TRBD2. In germline, CDR1 is MNHEY, CDR2 SMNVEV (reference sequence). Losses at the gene ends were 3 bases for V and 2 bases for J; bases not matched to a gene: 9. The CDR3 sequence is 17 residues long. CDR3 nucleotides: TGTGCCAGCAGTTTTTCGACTAGCGGGAACTCTCCCTACGAGCAGTACTTC. Its translation is CASSFSTSGNSPYEQYF.

J is TRBJ2-7 and V is TRBV7-2; D is undetermined. V lost 5 bases and J 5 bases, leaving 13 bases between the germline ends. From germline, CDR1 is SGHTA and CDR2 FQGNSA. This CDR3 has 13 residues. The CDR3 loop reads CASSPGPDDEQYF. The DNA of the CDR3 is TGTGCCAGCAGCCCCGGTCCTGATGACGAGCAGTACTTC.

The V and J genes are TRBV19 and TRBJ2-2, with D perhaps TRBD1 (6 bases). The CDR3 sequence is 14 residues long. The V gene lost 6 bases and the J gene lost 1 base, with 9 bases spanning the gap. Germline loops: CDR1 LNHDA, CDR2 SQIVND (reference sequence). The CDR3 protein is CASSQTGNTGELFF. The DNA of the CDR3 is TGTGCCAGTAGCCAGACAGGGAACACCGGGGAGCTGTTTTTT.

The chain uses TRBV5-1 and TRBJ2-3; TRBD2 aligns across 9 bases. This CDR3 has 15 amino acids. V lost 4 bases, J lost 6 bases, and 9 bases stayed unmatched. The germline V gene encodes CDR1 SGHRS and CDR2 YFSETQ. CDR3 protein: CASSVRGRASDTQYF. The CDR3 DNA reads TGCGCCAGCAGCGTTCGCGGGAGGGCCTCGGATACGCAGTATTTT.

This chain links TRBV30 with TRBJ2-2; TRBD2 might be the D (6 bases). The CDR3 is 14 amino acids. V was pared by 2 bases and J by 7 bases, with 14 bases between. In germline, CDR1 is GTSNPN, CDR2 SVGIG (reference sequence). The CDR3 region is CAWSNREIVGELFF. DNA of the CDR3: TGTGCCTGGAGTAATCGGGAGATTGTCGGGGAGCTGTTTTTT. The full variable domain, completed using reference TRBV30 and TRBJ2-2, is SQTIHQWPATLVQPVGSPLSLECTVEGTSNPNLYWYRQAAGRGLQLLFYSVGIGQISSEVPQNLSASRPQDRQFILSSKKLLLSDSGFYLCAWSNREIVGELFFGEGSRLTVL.

This sequence joins TRBV2 and TRBJ2-1; TRBD2 agrees at 7 bases. The CDR3 has 14 amino acids. J was trimmed by 7 bases and V by 0 bases; bases with no gene match: 3. Germline lookup yields CDR1 SNHLY and CDR2 FYNNEI. CDR3 DNA: TGTGCCAGCAGTGAAGCGGGGGGGTGGAATGAGCAGTTCTTC. Encoded protein: CASSEAGGWNEQFF.

The rearrangement joins TRBV9 to TRBJ2-1; D is undetermined. The germline gives CDR1 SGDLS, CDR2 YYNGEE. The length of the CDR3 is 18 residues. With 0 bases removed from V and 3 bases from J, the gap between germline ends came to 19 bases. The CDR3 is CASSVDEDFSPLYNEQFF. The CDR3 nucleotides are TGTGCCAGCAGCGTAGACGAAGACTTCTCTCCTCTCTACAATGAGCAGTTCTTC.

V usage is TRBV7-8 and J usage is TRBJ2-7, with 11 bases that match TRBD2. V gave up 5 bases and J gave up 3 bases; unmatched junction bases: 6. Germline V lookup: CDR1 SGHVS, CDR2 FQNEAQ. The CDR3 runs 15 residues. The chain's CDR3 is CASSGRGTSGYEQYF. The CDR3 DNA sequence: TGTGCCAGCAGCGGCCGGGGGACTAGCGGCTACGAGCAGTACTTC.

This chain joins TRBV23-1 and TRBJ1-6; tentatively, D is TRBD1 (6 bases). TRBV23-1 is sorted into the ORF group, with uncertain function. Deletions cut 4 bases from V and 8 bases from J, with 12 bases between. The CDR3 sequence is 14 residues long. CDR3 DNA sequence: TGCGCCAGCAGTCCAGGGACAAGCGATTCACCCCTCCACTTT. Protein product: CASSPGTSDSPLHF.

The chain employs TRBV28 and TRBJ2-7; maybe TRBD2 (6 bases). Germline V CDR1 and CDR2: MDHEN, SYDVKM. V shed 5 bases and J shed 2 bases, with 16 bases lying between them. The CDR3 spans 15 residues. CDR3: CASSPHSGSTYEQYF. CDR3 DNA: TGTGCCAGCAGTCCGCATAGCGGTTCGACCTACGAGCAGTACTTC.

V gene TRBV4-2 combines with J gene TRBJ1-1, with 9 bases lining up with TRBD1. Germline CDR1 reads LGHNA; CDR2 reads YNFKEQ. The CDR3 length is 14 residues. V was pared by 8 bases and J by 7 bases, with 11 bases of the junction left unmatched. CDR3 in DNA: TGTGCCAGCGGTGAGGGACAGGGAGGGGGTGAAGCTTTCTTT. The encoded protein is CASGEGQGGGEAFF.

This clone was observed a handful of times. The chain joins TRBV30 to TRBJ2-5, with 8 positions matching TRBD2. Losses at the gene ends were 1 base for V and 1 base for J; bases not matched to a gene: 5. CDR1 is GTSNPN, CDR2 SVGIG, per germline (reference sequence). This CDR3 spans 15 amino acids. Here the CDR3 reads CAWSGAGGFQETQYF. CDR3 nucleotides: TGTGCCTGGAGTGGTGCGGGAGGCTTCCAAGAGACCCAGTACTTC.